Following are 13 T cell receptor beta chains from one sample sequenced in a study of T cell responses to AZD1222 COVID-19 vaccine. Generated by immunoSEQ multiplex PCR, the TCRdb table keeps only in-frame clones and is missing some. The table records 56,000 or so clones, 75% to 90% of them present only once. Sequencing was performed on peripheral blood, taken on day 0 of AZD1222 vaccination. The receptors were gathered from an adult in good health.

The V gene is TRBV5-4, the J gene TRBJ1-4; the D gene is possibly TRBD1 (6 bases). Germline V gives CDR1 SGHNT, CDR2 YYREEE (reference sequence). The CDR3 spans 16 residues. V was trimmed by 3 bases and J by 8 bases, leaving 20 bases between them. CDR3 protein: CASSSIDGGGGEKLFF. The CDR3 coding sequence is TGTGCCAGCAGCTCGATTGATGGAGGGGGTGGGGAAAAACTGTTTTTT. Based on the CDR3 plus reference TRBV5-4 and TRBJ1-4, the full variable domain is ETGVTQSPTHLIKTRGQQVTLRCSSQSGHNTVSWYQQALGQGPQFIFQYYREEENGRGNFPPRFSGLQFPNYSSELNVNALELDDSALYLCASSSIDGGGGEKLFFGSGTQLSVL.

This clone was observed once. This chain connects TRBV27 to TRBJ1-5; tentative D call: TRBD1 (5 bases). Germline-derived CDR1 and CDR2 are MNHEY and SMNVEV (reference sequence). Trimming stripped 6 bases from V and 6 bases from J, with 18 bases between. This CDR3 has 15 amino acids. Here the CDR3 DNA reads TGTGCCAGCAGGCCTTCCGGGGGTTGGGGTCAGCCCCAGCATTTT. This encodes CASRPSGGWGQPQHF.

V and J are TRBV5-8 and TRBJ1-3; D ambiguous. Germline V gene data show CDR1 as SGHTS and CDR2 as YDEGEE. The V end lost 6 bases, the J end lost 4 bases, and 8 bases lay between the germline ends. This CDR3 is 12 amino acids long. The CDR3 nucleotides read TGTGCCAGCATTGGACTCGGAAACACCATATATTTT. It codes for CASIGLGNTIYF.

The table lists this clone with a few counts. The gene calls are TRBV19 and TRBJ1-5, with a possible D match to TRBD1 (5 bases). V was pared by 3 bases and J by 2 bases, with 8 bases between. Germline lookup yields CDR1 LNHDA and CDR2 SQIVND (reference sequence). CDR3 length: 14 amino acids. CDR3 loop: CASSMGQGNQPQHF. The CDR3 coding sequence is TGTGCCAGTAGTATGGGGCAGGGCAATCAGCCCCAGCATTTT.

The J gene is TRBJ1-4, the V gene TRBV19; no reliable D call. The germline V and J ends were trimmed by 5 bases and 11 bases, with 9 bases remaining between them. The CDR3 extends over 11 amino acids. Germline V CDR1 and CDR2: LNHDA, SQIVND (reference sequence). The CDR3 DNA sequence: TGTGCCAGTAGTGATACGGGGAAACTGTTTTTT. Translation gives CASSDTGKLFF.

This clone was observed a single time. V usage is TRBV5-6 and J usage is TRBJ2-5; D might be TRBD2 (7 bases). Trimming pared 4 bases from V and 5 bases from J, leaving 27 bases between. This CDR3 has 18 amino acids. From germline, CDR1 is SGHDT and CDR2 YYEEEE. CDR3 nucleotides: TGTGCCAGCAGCCCCCTAAGATCCGGTCGGGGGGCCAGGGAGACCCAGTACTTC. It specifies CASSPLRSGRGARETQYF.

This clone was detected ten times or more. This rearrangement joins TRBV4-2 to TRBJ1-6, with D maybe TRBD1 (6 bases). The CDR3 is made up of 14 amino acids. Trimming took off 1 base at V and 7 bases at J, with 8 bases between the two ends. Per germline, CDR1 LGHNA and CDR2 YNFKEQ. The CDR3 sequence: CASSQGTENSPLHF. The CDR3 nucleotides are TGTGCCAGCAGCCAAGGGACAGAAAATTCACCCCTCCACTTT.

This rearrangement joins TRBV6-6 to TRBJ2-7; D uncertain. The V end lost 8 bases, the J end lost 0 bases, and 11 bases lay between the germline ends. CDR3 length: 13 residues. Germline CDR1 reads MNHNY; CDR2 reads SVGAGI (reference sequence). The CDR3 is CASVGPGSYEQYF. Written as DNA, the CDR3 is TGTGCCAGCGTAGGACCGGGCTCCTACGAGCAGTACTTC.

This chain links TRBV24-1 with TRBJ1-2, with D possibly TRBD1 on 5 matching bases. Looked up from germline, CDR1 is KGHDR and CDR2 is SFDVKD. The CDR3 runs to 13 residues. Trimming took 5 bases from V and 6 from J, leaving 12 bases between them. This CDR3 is CATSGRGRDGYTF. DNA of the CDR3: TGTGCCACCAGTGGCCGGGGCAGGGATGGCTACACCTTC.

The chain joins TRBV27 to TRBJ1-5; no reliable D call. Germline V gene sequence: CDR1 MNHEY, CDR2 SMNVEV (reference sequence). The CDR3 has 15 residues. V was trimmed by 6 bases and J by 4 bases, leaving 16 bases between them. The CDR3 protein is CASREDNLGNQPQHF. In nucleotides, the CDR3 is TGTGCCAGCAGAGAAGATAACTTAGGGAATCAGCCCCAGCATTTT.

CDR3 coding DNA: TGCAGCGTTGCAGCAACTGGGGCCAACGTCCTGACTTTC. This encodes CSVAATGANVLTF. The rearrangement uses TRBV29-1 and TRBJ2-6; D not certain. V lost 4 bases, J lost 2 bases, and 6 bases lay in between. Germline CDR1 is SQVTM and CDR2 is ANQGSEA. The CDR3 covers 13 residues.

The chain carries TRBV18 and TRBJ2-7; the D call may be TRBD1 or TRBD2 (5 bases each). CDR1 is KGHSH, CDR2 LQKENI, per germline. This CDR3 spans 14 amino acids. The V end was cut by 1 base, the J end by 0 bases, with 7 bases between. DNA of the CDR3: TGTGCCAGCTCACCACAGGGGAGCTCCTACGAGCAGTACTTC. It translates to CASSPQGSSYEQYF.

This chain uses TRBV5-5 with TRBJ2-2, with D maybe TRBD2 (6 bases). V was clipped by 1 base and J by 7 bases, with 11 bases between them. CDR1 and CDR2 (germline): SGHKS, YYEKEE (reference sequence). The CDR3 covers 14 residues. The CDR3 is CASSLLTSGGELFF. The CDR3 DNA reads TGTGCCAGCAGCTTGTTGACTAGTGGCGGGGAGCTGTTTTTT.